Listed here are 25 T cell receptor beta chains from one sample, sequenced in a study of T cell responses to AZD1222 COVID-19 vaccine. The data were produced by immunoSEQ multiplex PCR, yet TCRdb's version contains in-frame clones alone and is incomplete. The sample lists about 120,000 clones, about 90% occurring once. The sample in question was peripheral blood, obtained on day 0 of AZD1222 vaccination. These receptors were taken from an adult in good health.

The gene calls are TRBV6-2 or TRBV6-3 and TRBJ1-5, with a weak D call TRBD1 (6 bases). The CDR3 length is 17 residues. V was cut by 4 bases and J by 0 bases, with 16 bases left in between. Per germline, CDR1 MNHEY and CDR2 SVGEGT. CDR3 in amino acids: CASSSNRQVYSNQPQHF. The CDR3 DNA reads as TGTGCCAGCAGTTCCAACCGACAGGTTTATAGCAATCAGCCCCAGCATTTT.

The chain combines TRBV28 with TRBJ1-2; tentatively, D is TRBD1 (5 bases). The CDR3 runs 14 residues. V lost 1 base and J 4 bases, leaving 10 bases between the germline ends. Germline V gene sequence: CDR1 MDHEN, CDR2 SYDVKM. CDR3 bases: TGTGCCAGCAGTTTATACCAGGGCGGCTATGGCTACACCTTC. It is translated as CASSLYQGGYGYTF.

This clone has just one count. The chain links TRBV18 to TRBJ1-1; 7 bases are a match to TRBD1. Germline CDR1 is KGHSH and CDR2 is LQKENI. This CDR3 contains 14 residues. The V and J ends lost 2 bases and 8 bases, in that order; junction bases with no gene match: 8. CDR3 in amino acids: CASSPSEGAVEAFF. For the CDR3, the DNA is TGTGCCAGCTCACCATCCGAGGGGGCAGTGGAAGCTTTCTTT.

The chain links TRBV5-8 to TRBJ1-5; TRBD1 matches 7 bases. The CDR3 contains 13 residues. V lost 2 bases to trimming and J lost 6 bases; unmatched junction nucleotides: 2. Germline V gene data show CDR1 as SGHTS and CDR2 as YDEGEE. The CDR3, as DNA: TGTGCCAGCAGCTTCAGGGGGAGTCAGCCCCAGCATTTT. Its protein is CASSFRGSQPQHF.

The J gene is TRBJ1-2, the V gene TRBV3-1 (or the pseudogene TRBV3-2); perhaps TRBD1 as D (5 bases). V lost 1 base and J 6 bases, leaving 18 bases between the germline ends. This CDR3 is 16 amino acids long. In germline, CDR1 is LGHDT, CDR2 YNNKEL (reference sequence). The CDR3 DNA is TGTGCCAGCAGCCAAGGGGAGGTCGACAGAATTAATGGCTACACCTTC. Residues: CASSQGEVDRINGYTF.

CDR3: CASSLVLGANEKLFF. The DNA of the CDR3 is TGTGCCAGCAGCTTAGTACTGGGGGCGAATGAAAAACTGTTTTTT. This chain connects TRBV7-2 to TRBJ1-4, with a weak D call TRBD1 (6 bases). Trimming cost V 1 base and J 5 bases, with 11 bases left between them. The CDR3 runs 15 residues. The germline V gene has CDR1 SGHTA and CDR2 FQGNSA.

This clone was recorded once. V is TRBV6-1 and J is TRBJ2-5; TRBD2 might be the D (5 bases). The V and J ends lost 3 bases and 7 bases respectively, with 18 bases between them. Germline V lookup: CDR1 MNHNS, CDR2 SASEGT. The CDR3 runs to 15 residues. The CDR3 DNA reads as TGTGCCAGCAGTGAGCACGAGGGAACGTTACGGACCCAGTACTTC. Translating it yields CASSEHEGTLRTQYF.

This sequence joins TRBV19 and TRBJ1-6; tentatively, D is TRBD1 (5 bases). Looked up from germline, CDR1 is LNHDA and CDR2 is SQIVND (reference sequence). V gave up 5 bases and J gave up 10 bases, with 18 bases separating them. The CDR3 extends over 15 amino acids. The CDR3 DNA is TGTGCCAGTAGTCCCCGGGACTCTACCAGGTCACCCCTCCACTTT. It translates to CASSPRDSTRSPLHF. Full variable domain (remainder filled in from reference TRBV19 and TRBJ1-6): DGGITQSPKYLFRKEGQNVTLSCEQNLNHDAMYWYRQDPGQGLRLIYYSQIVNDFQKGDIAEGYSVSREKKESFPLTVTSAQKNPTAFYLCASSPRDSTRSPLHFGNGTRLTVT.

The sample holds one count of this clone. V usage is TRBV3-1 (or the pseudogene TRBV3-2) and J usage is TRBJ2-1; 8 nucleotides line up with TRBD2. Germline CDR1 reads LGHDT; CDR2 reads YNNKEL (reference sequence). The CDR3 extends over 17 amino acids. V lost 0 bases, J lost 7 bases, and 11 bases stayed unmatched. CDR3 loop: CASSQDRGGGPQNEQFF. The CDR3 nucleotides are TGTGCCAGCAGCCAAGATCGGGGGGGAGGGCCCCAAAATGAGCAGTTCTTC.

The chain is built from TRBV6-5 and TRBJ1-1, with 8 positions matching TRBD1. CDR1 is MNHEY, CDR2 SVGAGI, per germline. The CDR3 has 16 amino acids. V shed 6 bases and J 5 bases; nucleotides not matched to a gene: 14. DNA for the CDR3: TGTGCCAGCAGCTACCAGCCGACAGGGGATTGGACTGAAGCTTTCTTT. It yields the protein CASSYQPTGDWTEAFF.

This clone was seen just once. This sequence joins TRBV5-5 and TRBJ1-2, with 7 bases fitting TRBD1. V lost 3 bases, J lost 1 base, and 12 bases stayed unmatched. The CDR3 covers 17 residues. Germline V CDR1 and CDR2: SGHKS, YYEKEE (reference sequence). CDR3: CASSWGGQAFYNYGYTF. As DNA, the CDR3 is TGTGCCAGCAGCTGGGGCGGACAGGCCTTTTATAACTATGGCTACACCTTC.

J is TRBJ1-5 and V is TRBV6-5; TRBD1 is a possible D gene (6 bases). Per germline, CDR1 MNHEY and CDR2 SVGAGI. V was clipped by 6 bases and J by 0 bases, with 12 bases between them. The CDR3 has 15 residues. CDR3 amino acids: CASRMTGNSNQPQHF. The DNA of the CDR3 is TGTGCCAGCAGGATGACAGGAAATAGCAATCAGCCCCAGCATTTT.

CDR3 in amino acids: CASSFSFVAGNQPQHF. The DNA of the CDR3 is TGCGCCAGCAGCTTTTCTTTTGTGGCAGGGAATCAGCCCCAGCATTTT. This chain connects TRBV5-1 to TRBJ1-5, with D possibly matching TRBD1 (5 bases). CDR1 is SGHRS, CDR2 YFSETQ, per germline. The V and J ends lost 2 bases and 4 bases respectively, with 16 bases between them. The CDR3 contains 16 residues. Complete variable domain (other parts from reference TRBV5-1 and TRBJ1-5): KAGVTQTPRYLIKTRGQQVTLSCSPISGHRSVSWYQQTPGQGLQFLFEYFSETQRNKGNFPGRFSGRQFSNSRSEMNVSTLELGDSALYLCASSFSFVAGNQPQHFGDGTRLSIL.

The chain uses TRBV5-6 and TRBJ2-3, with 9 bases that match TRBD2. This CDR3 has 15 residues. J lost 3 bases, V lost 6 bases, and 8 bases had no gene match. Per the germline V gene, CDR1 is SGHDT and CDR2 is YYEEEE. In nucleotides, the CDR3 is TGTGCCAGCAACCCCGCGGGGGGGTGGACAGATACGCAGTATTTT. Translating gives CASNPAGGWTDTQYF.

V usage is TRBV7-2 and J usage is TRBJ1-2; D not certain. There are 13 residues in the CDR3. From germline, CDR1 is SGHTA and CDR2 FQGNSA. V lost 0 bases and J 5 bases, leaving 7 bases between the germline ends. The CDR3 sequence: CASSLAQLYGYTF. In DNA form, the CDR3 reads TGTGCCAGCAGCTTAGCCCAGTTGTATGGCTACACCTTC.

CDR3 nucleotide sequence: TGTGCCAGCAGCCAAGGGGGACGGCATTCACCCCTCCACTTT. Amino acids: CASSQGGRHSPLHF. The chain is built from TRBV4-2 and TRBJ1-6, with D perhaps matching TRBD1 (5 bases). Between the trimmed V and J ends, which lost 1 base and 8 bases, there was a span of 9 bases. The CDR3 spans 14 residues. The germline V gene has CDR1 LGHNA and CDR2 YNFKEQ.

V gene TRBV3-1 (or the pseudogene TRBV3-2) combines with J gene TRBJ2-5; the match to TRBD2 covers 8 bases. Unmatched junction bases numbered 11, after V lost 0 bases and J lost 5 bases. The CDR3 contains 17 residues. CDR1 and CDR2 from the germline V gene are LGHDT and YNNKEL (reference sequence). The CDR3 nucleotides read TGTGCCAGCAGCCAAGACTCTTTAGCGGGGAAACAGGAGACCCAGTACTTC. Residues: CASSQDSLAGKQETQYF.

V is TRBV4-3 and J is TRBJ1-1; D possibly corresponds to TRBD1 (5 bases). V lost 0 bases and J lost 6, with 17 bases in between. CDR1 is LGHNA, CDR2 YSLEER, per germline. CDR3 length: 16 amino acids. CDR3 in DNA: TGCGCCAGCAGCCAAGATGTTGCGAGTCGGGGGGCTGAAGCTTTCTTT. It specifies CASSQDVASRGAEAFF.

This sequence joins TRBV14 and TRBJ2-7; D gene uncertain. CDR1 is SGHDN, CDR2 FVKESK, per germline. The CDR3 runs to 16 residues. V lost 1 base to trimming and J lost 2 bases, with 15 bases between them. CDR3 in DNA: TGTGCCAGCAGCCAAGTCCTCTACAAGGCTACCTACGAGCAGTACTTC. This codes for CASSQVLYKATYEQYF. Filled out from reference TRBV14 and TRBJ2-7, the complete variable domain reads EAGVTQFPSHSVIEKGQTVTLRCDPISGHDNLYWYRRVMGKEIKFLLHFVKESKQDESGMPNNRFLAERTGGTYSTLKVQPAELEDSGVYFCASSQVLYKATYEQYFGPGTRLTVT.

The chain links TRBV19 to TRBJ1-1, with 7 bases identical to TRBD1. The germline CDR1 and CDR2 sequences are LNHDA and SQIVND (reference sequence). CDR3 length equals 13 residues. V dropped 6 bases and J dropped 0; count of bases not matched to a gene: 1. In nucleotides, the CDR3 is TGTGCCAGTAGACAGGGGATGAACACTGAAGCTTTCTTT. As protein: CASRQGMNTEAFF.

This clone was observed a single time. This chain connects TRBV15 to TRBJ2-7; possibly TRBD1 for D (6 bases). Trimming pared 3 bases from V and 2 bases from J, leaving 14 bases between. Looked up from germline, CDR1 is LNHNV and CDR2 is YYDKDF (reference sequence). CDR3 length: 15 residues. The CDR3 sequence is CATSSYIGTPYEQYF. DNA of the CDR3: TGTGCCACCAGCAGTTACATCGGGACACCCTACGAGCAGTACTTC.

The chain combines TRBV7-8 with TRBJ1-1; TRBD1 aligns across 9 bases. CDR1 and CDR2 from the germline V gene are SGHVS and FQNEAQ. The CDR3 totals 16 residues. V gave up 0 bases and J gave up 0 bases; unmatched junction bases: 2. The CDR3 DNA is TGTGCCAGCAGCTTAGCGGGACAGGGCATGAACACTGAAGCTTTCTTT. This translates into CASSLAGQGMNTEAFF.

The CDR3 bases are TGTGCCAGCAGCTTAAGGAGTTCGGGACAGGGGGCAGGAAAACTGTTTTTT. Protein sequence: CASSLRSSGQGAGKLFF. The gene calls are TRBV13 and TRBJ1-4, with 12 bases fitting TRBD1. With V trimmed by 2 bases and J by 10 bases, 11 bases remained unmatched. This CDR3 region has 17 residues. Germline-derived CDR1 and CDR2 are PRHDT and FYEKMQ (reference sequence).

CDR3 protein: CASSYSKFADTQYF. In DNA form, the CDR3 reads TGTGCCAGCAGTTACTCGAAATTCGCAGATACGCAGTATTTT. V gene TRBV6-2 or TRBV6-3 combines with J gene TRBJ2-3; no definite D call. This CDR3 spans 14 amino acids. The germline V gene has CDR1 MNHEY and CDR2 SVGEGT. Trimming removed 0 bases from V and 4 bases from J, with 8 bases in between.

This CDR3 is CATSRGGTPNTGELFF. In DNA form, the CDR3 reads TGTGCCACCAGCAGAGGAGGGACACCAAACACCGGGGAGCTGTTTTTT. V gene TRBV15 combines with J gene TRBJ2-2, with a weak D call TRBD1 (6 bases). The V and J ends lost 1 base and 2 bases respectively, with 11 bases between them. Germline lookup yields CDR1 LNHNV and CDR2 YYDKDF (reference sequence). This CDR3 comprises 16 residues.